This T cell receptor beta chain was sequenced for a study of blood T cell repertoires in COVID-19 (dated by TCRdb to 2020 to 2022). For context, the study as a whole: The collaborator samples originated in the United States, Italy and Spain and spanned the acute and convalescent phases of COVID-19. The prospective study material was composed of cDNA or gDNA derived from T cells, B-cell-depleted T cells, or PBMCs. Subjects who had been exposed to COVID-19, were actively infected with it, or had recovered from it provided the deeply sampled blood TCRbeta repertoires that made up the dataset. The repertoires were released in a freely available public database intended as a resource for research on the immune response to SARS-CoV-2. The samples were drawn from the first 160 participants of the ongoing ImmuneRACE study and from over 950 subjects provided by 6 global collaborators. A de-identified subject ID, COVID-19 status, age in years and sex were almost always included in the sample metadata. HLA class I and class II types, where available, came from metadata supplied by the sample provider rather than from assay-based typing.

The collaborating institutions used their own protocols to collect whole blood in K2EDTA tubes. For TCRbeta analysis, collaborator samples were shipped as frozen whole blood, as isolated PBMCs, or as DNA extracted from either sample type. Study-wide findings and limitations: How much clinical and demographic metadata was included differed by source and by participant, and the metadata was provided uncurated.

TCRbeta CDR3 regions were amplified from genomic DNA by means of the immunoSEQ Assay, a bias-controlled multiplex PCR. The original pipeline was this. The number of nucleated cells in each sample was estimated by amplification of reference gene primers within the assay. Sequence reads were collapsed and filtered to measure the absolute abundance of every unique TCRbeta CDR3 rearrangement. For each sample, productive Simpson clonality was calculated by taking the square root of Simpson's diversity index across productive rearrangements. The clones in this table, taken by TCRdb from immuneACCESS, are in-frame only. Not every clone is retained; where verified, under half of the shortfall comes from an unresolved V gene, and the cause of the rest is unknown. V, J and clone size were drawn from that table, and D and trimming were deduced from the DNA. The sample table lists 150,000 to 250,000 clones, about 80% of them with a count of one. The ten largest account for about 6.9% of the sample.

This clone came up a few times. It has no known antigen specificity. No qualities accompany the bases; no much larger clone lies one base away. CDR1 SQVTM and CDR2 ANQGSEA are derived from the germline V gene. The CDR3 has 15 amino acids, counting the end cysteine and phenylalanine. Only the CDR3 part of the read is kept: 45 bases, read in frame from the first base. Compared with germline, V lacks 2 bases and J lacks 0 bases; bases without a gene match: 5. Source material: peripheral blood. The V and J segments used are TRBV29-1 and TRBJ2-7, with TRBD2 matching 9 junction bases. The TCR was taken from a human donor with acute or convalescent COVID-19. The donor label of this sample is uncertain. CDR3 loop: CSVELPSGISYEQYF. The DNA sequence is as follows: TGCAGCGTTGAACTGCCTAGCGGGATCTCCTACGAGCAGTACTTC.